This record concerns one T cell receptor (beta chain) sequence. The antigen is unknown. The PCR contained 60 Vbeta and 13 Jbeta primers. Profiling relied on immunoSEQ multiplex PCR, and the TCRdb table lists in-frame clones only, not all of them. Here the sample spans some 150,000 clones, 80% being singletons. The data originate from a study of cytomegalovirus exposure and HLA in healthy donors. Findings of the study overall: Sequence variants that were highly shared formed a cluster that was likely a sequencing artifact.

CDR3 size: 13 residues. V lost 2 bases to trimming and J lost 0 bases, with 6 bases between them. Germline assignment: CDR1 SGHRS and CDR2 YFSETQ. The receptor was derived from a man over 45 in good health and CMV-seronegative. Sequencing input: PBMCs. The V gene is TRBV5-1, the J gene TRBJ2-7; D not resolved. The DNA of the CDR3 is TGCGCCAGCAGCTTCGGTAACTCCTACGAGCAGTACTTC. It translates to CASSFGNSYEQYF. The full variable domain, in which reference TRBV5-1 and TRBJ2-7 provide the parts outside the CDR3, is KAGVTQTPRYLIKTRGQQVTLSCSPISGHRSVSWYQQTPGQGLQFLFEYFSETQRNKGNFPGRFSGRQFSNSRSEMNVSTLELGDSALYLCASSFGNSYEQYFGPGTRLTVT.